What follows are 27 T cell receptor beta chains derived from one specimen sequenced in a study of neurological immune-mediated disorders. TCRdb itself ran the 5' RACE reads through MiXCR, one entry per CDR3 protein. In the table there are some 61,000 distinct CDR3 sequences, less than 4% of which are singletons. The sample comprised PBMCs. The receptor source for this set is a man aged 30-40 years with multiple sclerosis.

Many counts were recorded for this clonotype. This chain joins TRBV20-1 and TRBJ1-1; no clear D. This CDR3 has 13 amino acids. Germline values: CDR1 DFQATT, CDR2 SNEGSKA (reference sequence). Trimming stripped 0 bases from V and 1 base from J, with 6 bases between. CDR3 sequence: CSAREGGNTEAFF. CDR3 bases: TGCAGTGCTAGAGAGGGTGGGAACACTGAAGCTTTCTTT.

The chain joins TRBV6-6 to TRBJ1-1; a possible D gene is TRBD1 (6 bases). V was cut by 2 bases and J by 1 base, with 8 bases left in between. This CDR3 spans 14 amino acids. In germline, CDR1 is MNHNY, CDR2 SVGAGI (reference sequence). CDR3 residues: CASSYTGQNTEAFF. The CDR3 nucleotides are TGTGCCAGCAGTTACACGGGACAGAACACTGAAGCTTTCTTT.

Many counts were recorded for this clonotype. This rearrangement joins TRBV6-1 to TRBJ2-2; D is unresolved. Trimming shortened V by 7 bases and J by 3 bases, and 9 bases separated the two germline ends. The CDR3 runs 13 residues. In germline, CDR1 is MNHNS, CDR2 SASEGT. The CDR3 nucleotides are TGTGCCAGCAACCCAGGTTACACCGGGGAGCTGTTTTTT. Protein sequence: CASNPGYTGELFF.

This clonotype was observed at least ten times. This chain uses TRBV5-1 with TRBJ2-7, with TRBD2 matching over 7 bases. Germline assignment: CDR1 SGHRS and CDR2 YFSETQ. This CDR3 has 14 amino acids. V dropped 3 bases and J dropped 4; count of bases not matched to a gene: 7. The CDR3 reads CASSSPMREYEQYF. In DNA, the CDR3 is TGCGCCAGCAGCTCTCCAATGCGGGAGTACGAGCAGTACTTC.

The chain recombines TRBV9 with TRBJ1-3; unclear D gene. Trimming removed 4 bases from V and 0 bases from J, with 14 bases in between. The CDR3 runs to 16 residues. Germline V gene lookup returns CDR1 SGDLS and CDR2 YYNGEE. In DNA, the CDR3 is TGTGCCAGCAGCTCAACCAGAGTCCCCTCTGGAAACACCATATATTTT. As protein: CASSSTRVPSGNTIYF.

The sample holds many counts of this clonotype. The rearrangement links TRBV24-1 to TRBJ2-5; the match to TRBD1 covers 7 bases. Looked up from germline, CDR1 is KGHDR and CDR2 is SFDVKD. This CDR3 comprises 14 residues. After removal of 7 bases from V and 4 bases from J, the junction contained 8 bases not matched to a gene. The CDR3 region is CATRPGQPSETQYF. The CDR3 DNA reads TGTGCCACCAGGCCGGGACAGCCTTCAGAGACCCAGTACTTC.

This clonotype was counted ten times or more. This chain links TRBV7-9 with TRBJ2-5; D may be TRBD1 (7 bases). The CDR3 sequence is 16 residues long. Germline V gene lookup returns CDR1 SEHNR and CDR2 FQNEAQ (reference sequence). Trimming removed 5 bases at V and 2 bases at J, with 18 bases between. CDR3 region: CASSHRDSGPQETQYF. In DNA form, the CDR3 reads TGTGCCAGCAGCCACCGGGACAGCGGGCCGCAAGAGACCCAGTACTTC.

This clonotype was seen ten or more times. The chain links TRBV5-1 to TRBJ2-5, with 11 bases matching TRBD1. Germline V gives CDR1 SGHRS, CDR2 YFSETQ. This CDR3 has 15 amino acids. The trim removed 4 bases at V and 4 bases at J, leaving 6 bases unmatched. This CDR3 reads CASSEDRGRGETQYF. DNA of the CDR3: TGCGCCAGCAGCGAGGACAGGGGGCGGGGAGAGACCCAGTACTTC.

The sample holds many counts of this clonotype. V gene TRBV2 combines with J gene TRBJ1-5, with D possibly TRBD1 on 5 matching bases. The CDR3 contains 16 residues. Between the trimmed V and J ends, which lost 7 bases and 7 bases, there was a span of 23 bases. Germline lookup yields CDR1 SNHLY and CDR2 FYNNEI. CDR3 sequence reads: CASIQDRGQGMQPQHF. CDR3 nucleotides: TGTGCCAGCATCCAAGATCGTGGCCAGGGCATGCAGCCCCAGCATTTT.

In its sample, this clonotype was seen many times. J is TRBJ1-1 and V is TRBV18, with D possibly being TRBD1 (5 bases). Germline V gene sequence: CDR1 KGHSH, CDR2 LQKENI. There are 14 residues in the CDR3. V was trimmed by 3 bases and J by 5 bases, leaving 13 bases between them. CDR3 loop: CASSPSGSGTEAFF. CDR3 bases: TGTGCCAGCTCACCCTCAGGGTCTGGGACTGAAGCTTTCTTT.

This clonotype was detected only a few times. A much larger clone differs from this one at a single base, so this may be a read error. The V and J genes are TRBV6-6 and TRBJ1-5; TRBD1 agrees at 8 bases. The CDR3 covers 16 residues. Germline CDR1 and CDR2: MNHNY and SVGAGI (reference sequence). CDR3 residues: CASSYSAGGKNQPQNF. The CDR3 DNA reads TGTGCCAGCAGTTACTCAGCAGGGGGCAAGAATCAGCCCCAGAATTTT.

This chain uses TRBV5-1 with TRBJ2-3; weak D call: TRBD2 (6 bases). Germline loops: CDR1 SGHRS, CDR2 YFSETQ. CDR3 length equals 14 residues. The V gene lost 3 bases and the J gene lost 2 bases, with 10 bases spanning the gap. The CDR3 protein is CASSSGTFTDTQYF. The CDR3 DNA sequence: TGCGCCAGCAGCTCCGGGACTTTCACAGATACGCAGTATTTT.

The V call is TRBV6-5, the J call TRBJ1-6, with D uncertain. The ends were cut back, 5 bases at V and 4 bases at J, with 12 bases in the middle. The V gene's germline CDR1 is MNHEY and CDR2 SVGAGI. CDR3 length: 15 residues. This CDR3 is CASSSGVSYNSPLHF. Written as DNA, the CDR3 is TGTGCCAGCAGTAGTGGGGTTTCTTATAATTCACCCCTCCACTTT.

This clonotype has ten or more counts. The V and J genes are TRBV10-1 and TRBJ2-3; 7 bases map to TRBD1. Unmatched junction bases numbered 4, after V lost 8 bases and J lost 2 bases. This CDR3 region has 13 residues. CDR1 is WNHNN and CDR2 is SYGVQD in the germline V gene (reference sequence). This CDR3 reads CASSGQITDTQYF. CDR3 nucleotide sequence: TGCGCCAGCTCGGGACAGATCACAGATACGCAGTATTTT.

This clonotype was recorded many times. The chain links TRBV5-6 to TRBJ2-7; a possible D gene is TRBD2 (7 bases). Germline values: CDR1 SGHDT, CDR2 YYEEEE. V shed 4 bases and J shed 4 bases, with 15 bases lying between them. CDR3 length: 14 residues. The CDR3 bases are TGTGCCAGCAGCGGGGGGGGACAAATTTACGAGCAGTACTTC. It codes for CASSGGGQIYEQYF. The whole variable domain, remainder taken from reference TRBV5-6 and TRBJ2-7, is DAGVTQSPTHLIKTRGQQVTLRCSPKSGHDTVSWYQQALGQGPQFIFQYYEEEERQRGNFPDRFSGHQFPNYSSELNVNALLLGDSALYLCASSGGGQIYEQYFGPGTRLTVT.

This clonotype has a count of ten or more. J is TRBJ1-4 and V is TRBV18; 8 nucleotides align to TRBD1. V shed 0 bases, J shed 7 bases, and the junction held 4 bases outside the gene matches. Germline CDR1 is KGHSH and CDR2 is LQKENI. This CDR3 spans 15 amino acids. CDR3 sequence: CASSPPTGASEKLFF. CDR3 in DNA: TGTGCCAGCTCACCACCGACAGGGGCGAGTGAAAAACTGTTTTTT.

This clonotype was observed at least ten times. CDR3 DNA: TGCGCCAGCAGCCAAGAAGGGCGGGGAATACAGCCCCAGCATTTT. Its protein product is CASSQEGRGIQPQHF. The chain combines TRBV4-1 with TRBJ1-5; D is ambiguous. CDR1 and CDR2 from the germline V gene are MGHRA and YSYEKL. The V gene lost 0 bases and the J gene lost 7 bases, with 13 bases spanning the gap. The CDR3 contains 15 residues.

The sample holds many counts of this clonotype. V usage is TRBV2 and J usage is TRBJ2-4; perhaps TRBD1 as D (5 bases). CDR1 and CDR2 from the germline V gene are SNHLY and FYNNEI. The CDR3 runs 16 residues. V was clipped by 7 bases and J by 0 bases, with 16 bases between them. Written as DNA, the CDR3 is TGTGCCAGCATGTGGACACCCGTGATAGCCAAAAACATTCAGTACTTC. Translation gives CASMWTPVIAKNIQYF.

This clonotype was found many times. The J gene is TRBJ1-1, the V gene TRBV7-9; the match to TRBD1 covers 7 bases. The V gene's germline CDR1 is SEHNR and CDR2 FQNEAQ (reference sequence). V was pared by 3 bases and J by 3 bases, with 4 bases of the junction left unmatched. CDR3 length: 14 residues. CDR3 nucleotide sequence: TGTGCCAGCAGCTTCTACGACAGGGACACTGAAGCTTTCTTT. Its translation: CASSFYDRDTEAFF.

This clonotype was recorded many times. The chain couples TRBV3-1 to TRBJ2-7, with D maybe TRBD2 (5 bases). Germline V lookup: CDR1 LGHDT, CDR2 YNNKEL (reference sequence). V shed 3 bases and J shed 3 bases, with 12 bases lying between them. The CDR3 length is 14 residues. This chain's CDR3 is CASSQLSSSYEQYF. CDR3 DNA sequence: TGTGCCAGCAGCCAGCTATCTAGCAGCTACGAGCAGTACTTC.

Ten or more counts support this clonotype. The chain has TRBV5-1 and TRBJ2-3; D might be TRBD1 (6 bases). This CDR3 contains 14 residues. In germline, CDR1 is SGHRS, CDR2 YFSETQ. Trimming removed 5 bases from V and 0 bases from J, with 10 bases in between. This chain's CDR3 is CASSATGSTDTQYF. In DNA, the CDR3 is TGCGCCAGCAGTGCCACAGGGAGCACAGATACGCAGTATTTT.

This clonotype was counted ten times or more. The V call is TRBV20-1, the J call TRBJ2-3, with TRBD2 matching 8 bases. The V segment lost 5 bases and the J segment 1 base; nucleotides outside the gene matches: 14. This CDR3 has 17 amino acids. The germline V gene has CDR1 DFQATT and CDR2 SNEGSKA (reference sequence). CDR3 bases: TGCAGTGCTCAAACCTTAGCGGGAAGGGGGGGCACAGATACGCAGTATTTT. Protein sequence: CSAQTLAGRGGTDTQYF.

In this sample, this clonotype turned up many times. V gene TRBV7-2 combines with J gene TRBJ2-1; no definite D call. The V gene's germline CDR1 is SGHTA and CDR2 FQGNSA. The V end was cut by 2 bases, the J end by 4 bases, with 15 bases between. This CDR3 has 16 residues. CDR3 residues: CASSLSLMVGYNEQFF. DNA for the CDR3: TGTGCCAGCAGCTTAAGTTTAATGGTCGGATACAATGAGCAGTTCTTC. Full variable domain (outside the CDR3, taken from reference TRBV7-2 and TRBJ2-1): GAGVSQSPSNKVTEKGKDVELRCDPISGHTALYWYRQSLGQGLEFLIYFQGNSAPDKSGLPSDRFSAERTGGSVSTLTIQRTQQEDSAVYLCASSLSLMVGYNEQFFGPGTRLTVL.

In its sample, this clonotype was seen many times. The CDR3 DNA sequence: TGTGCCAGCAGTTCAGGGGGCGAGCAGTACTTC. This translates into CASSSGGEQYF. The chain has TRBV27 and TRBJ2-7; 7 bases agree with TRBD1. Trimming removed 4 bases from V and 6 bases from J; junction bases left unmatched: 0. The CDR3 extends over 11 amino acids. CDR1 is MNHEY and CDR2 is SMNVEV in the germline V gene (reference sequence).

This clonotype was observed many times. V is TRBV5-1 and J is TRBJ2-1; 9 bases match TRBD2. With V trimmed by 0 bases and J by 6 bases, 7 bases remained unmatched. The CDR3 spans 16 residues. Germline assignment: CDR1 SGHRS and CDR2 YFSETQ. CDR3 nucleotide sequence: TGCGCCAGCAGCTTGGAGGCCGGGACTAGCAGCAATGAGCAGTTCTTC. This translates into CASSLEAGTSSNEQFF.

In its sample, this clonotype was seen many times. This rearrangement joins TRBV5-1 to TRBJ2-1, with TRBD1 matching over 9 bases. The V and J ends lost 3 bases and 6 bases, in that order; junction bases with no gene match: 4. The V gene's germline CDR1 is SGHRS and CDR2 YFSETQ. This CDR3 has 14 residues. CDR3 sequence reads: CASSYRGPPNEQFF. DNA of the CDR3: TGCGCCAGCAGCTACAGGGGGCCCCCCAATGAGCAGTTCTTC.

About this clonotype: Mismatch with germline at one junction end may stem from a read error. The gene calls are TRBV7-2 and TRBJ1-5; 7 nucleotides line up with TRBD1. This CDR3 comprises 14 residues. Germline lookup yields CDR1 SGHTA and CDR2 FQGNSA. As DNA, the CDR3 is TGTGCCAGCAGCTCCGGGACAGACAATCAGCCCCAGAATTTT. It codes for CASSSGTDNQPQNF.